This is a list of T cell receptor beta chains from one sample in a study of blood T cell repertoires in COVID-19. Sequencing used immunoSEQ multiplex PCR; TCRdb keeps in-frame clones, though not all of them. The profile shows under 250,000 clones, 87% of them singletons. The material sequenced was peripheral blood. All receptors come from a man younger than 30 with active or convalescent COVID-19. Each CDR3 is given with its conserved first and last residue. D genes are given only for firm matches. Clone size appears in some rows only: once, few, many, or a class for an expanded clone.

clone_size	j_call	d_call	v_call	cdr3_nt	cdr3_aa
few	TRBJ1-2	.	TRBV7-9	TGTGCCAGCAGGAACTCTAATTCCGGTGGCTACACCTTC	CASRNSNSGGYTF
.	TRBJ2-1	TRBD2	TRBV5-1	TGCGCCAGCAGCTCGAGCGGGGGGGCGAGCCATGAGCAGTTCTTC	CASSSSGGASHEQFF
.	TRBJ1-3	.	TRBV28	TGTGCCAGCAGGGTTGCGGGGCCTGCAGTCTCTGGAAACACCATATATTTT	CASRVAGPAVSGNTIYF
.	TRBJ2-2	.	TRBV2	TGTGCCAGCAGAACAGGGGACTCCGGGGAGCTGTTTTTT	CASRTGDSGELFF
many	TRBJ2-3	.	TRBV18	TGTGCCAGCTCACCTAGAGATACGCAGTATTTT	CASSPRDTQYF
.	TRBJ1-3	TRBD1	TRBV28	TGTGCCAGCAGTTCTACAGGGGGCGAAAACACCATATATTTT	CASSSTGGENTIYF
.	TRBJ1-3	.	TRBV28	TGTGCCAGCAGTTTTCGGACGGACAGCTCTGGAAACACCATATATTTT	CASSFRTDSSGNTIYF
.	TRBJ1-1	TRBD1	TRBV19	TGTGCCAGTAGTTTAGACAGGGGGGCGAACACTGAAGCTTTCTTT	CASSLDRGANTEAFF
.	TRBJ2-1	TRBD2	TRBV11-2	TGTGCCAGCAGCTTAGATGTCACAGGGGCCGGGACTAGCTTAGACAATGAGCAGTTCTTC	CASSLDVTGAGTSLDNEQFF
.	TRBJ1-5	TRBD1	TRBV19	TGTGCCAGCCGACAGGGGCCGAACAGGCCCAATTATCAGCCCCAGCATTTT	CASRQGPNRPNYQPQHF
.	TRBJ2-7	.	TRBV6-2/TRBV6-3	TGTGCCAGCAGTTCCCAATCCGGGACTCGTAACTCCTACGAGCAGTACTTC	CASSSQSGTRNSYEQYF
few	TRBJ1-1	.	TRBV7-3	TGTGCCAGCAGCTTAAATAGGAACACTGAAGCTTTCTTT	CASSLNRNTEAFF
.	TRBJ2-3	.	TRBV19	TGTGCCAGTAGTATAATGGGCTACACAGATACGCAGTATTTT	CASSIMGYTDTQYF
.	TRBJ1-1	TRBD1	TRBV27	TGTGCCAGCAGTTTAATCACCACAGGGGTTAATAGACAAGCTTTCTTT	CASSLITTGVNRQAFF
.	TRBJ2-6	TRBD1	TRBV9	TGTGCCAGCAGCGTAGTAGGGACAGGGAGGACTGGGGCCAACGTCCTGACTTTC	CASSVVGTGRTGANVLTF
.	TRBJ1-2	.	TRBV20-1	TGCAGTGCTAGCGGAGGGGTAGGCTACACCTTC	CSASGGVGYTF
.	TRBJ2-7	.	TRBV6-5	TGTGCCAGCAGCAAAACAGGGAGCTCCTACGAGCAGTACTTC	CASSKTGSSYEQYF
.	TRBJ1-1	.	TRBV7-3	TGTGCCAGCAGCTTAAAGAGGGGGAGCACTGAAGCTTTCTTT	CASSLKRGSTEAFF
.	TRBJ1-5	.	TRBV12-3/TRBV12-4	TGTGCCAGCCAGGGAAGTAGCAATCAGCCCCAGCATTTT	CASQGSSNQPQHF
.	TRBJ2-5	.	TRBV24-1	TGTGCCACCAGTGATGGGGGATTCGGGGACATCGAGACCCAGTACTTC	CATSDGGFGDIETQYF
.	TRBJ1-5	TRBD1	TRBV28	TGTGCCAGCAGTCGGACAGGGGGGGATCAGCCCCAGCATTTT	CASSRTGGDQPQHF
.	TRBJ1-4	TRBD1	TRBV7-3	TGTGCCAGCAGCTTAATTGGACAGGGCCCAACAACTAATGAAAAACTGTTTTTT	CASSLIGQGPTTNEKLFF
.	TRBJ1-3	.	TRBV6-5	TGTGCCAGCTCGGAGGAACCGCTGAACACCATATATTTT	CASSEEPLNTIYF
.	TRBJ1-2	.	TRBV7-9	TGTGCCAGCAGCTTAGCGCTCGGCAGGGGCCGCTCCCTTGGCTACACCTTC	CASSLALGRGRSLGYTF
.	TRBJ2-5	TRBD2	TRBV18	TGTGCCAGCTCACCAGGACTAGCGGGGGGCTTTGACATGGAGACCCAGTACTTC	CASSPGLAGGFDMETQYF
.	TRBJ2-5	TRBD2	TRBV11-2	TGTGCCAGCAGCTTAGGTATTGGACTAGCGGGGCCCCAAGAGACCCAGTACTTC	CASSLGIGLAGPQETQYF
.	TRBJ1-2	.	TRBV28	TGTGCCAGCGGGATTTTACGGGAGGGGGGCTACACCTTC	CASGILREGGYTF
.	TRBJ2-7	.	TRBV3-1/TRBV3-2	TGTGCCAGCAGCCAAGCGGAGTCCTACGAGCAGTACTTC	CASSQAESYEQYF
.	TRBJ1-2	.	TRBV2	TGTGCCAGCAGTGAAGATGGTGGGGCAGGGTATGGCTACACCTTC	CASSEDGGAGYGYTF
.	TRBJ2-7	.	TRBV7-8	TGTGCCAGCAGCGGCAGGGGTCGGGACGAGCAGTACTTC	CASSGRGRDEQYF
.	TRBJ2-5	TRBD2	TRBV2	TGTGCCAGCAGTTACGCGGGAGGGTTGGAGACCCAGTACTTC	CASSYAGGLETQYF
once	TRBJ1-2	.	TRBV6-5	TGTGCCAGCAGTTACGAGGGGGATGGCTACACCTTC	CASSYEGDGYTF
.	TRBJ2-7	.	TRBV27	TGTGCCAGCGCACACGCCGCCTACGAGCAGTACTTC	CASAHAAYEQYF
.	TRBJ2-3	.	TRBV1	TGCACCAGCAGGTGGCCCCATCCCCGCACAGATACGCAGTATTTT	CTSRWPHPRTDTQYF
.	TRBJ1-2	.	TRBV6-5	TGTGCCAGCAGCCTAGAACCTCGGGGGGCCCATGGCTACACCTTC	CASSLEPRGAHGYTF
.	TRBJ2-2	.	TRBV5-6	TGTGCCAGCAGCCCTCAGGGAAGCCCTAACACCGGGGAGCTGTTTTTT	CASSPQGSPNTGELFF
few	TRBJ2-7	TRBD1	TRBV4-2	TGTGCCAGCAGCCATAGACAGGGGACGACCTACGAGCAGTACTTC	CASSHRQGTTYEQYF
.	TRBJ1-1	TRBD1	TRBV27	TGTGCCAGCAGTTTAGCGACCACAGGGGTAAGGACTGAAGCTTTCTTT	CASSLATTGVRTEAFF
.	TRBJ1-1	.	TRBV28	TGTGCCAGCATCTCCTACAGCTCTGAAGCTTTCTTT	CASISYSSEAFF
.	TRBJ2-7	.	TRBV11-2	TGTGCCAGCAGCTTAGATCTAGGCCCCTACGAGCAGTACTTC	CASSLDLGPYEQYF
.	TRBJ2-1	.	TRBV18	TGTGCCAGCTCACCGAGGCTGGACTCGACCTACAATGAGCAGTTCTTC	CASSPRLDSTYNEQFF
.	TRBJ1-3	TRBD1	TRBV9	TGTGCCAGCAGCGCCGGGACAGGGGGCAAAACCCTCTCTGGAAACACCATATATTTT	CASSAGTGGKTLSGNTIYF
.	TRBJ1-1	TRBD1	TRBV28	TGTGCCAGCACGTGGGACAGGGGAAGGACTGAAGCTTTCTTT	CASTWDRGRTEAFF
.	TRBJ1-1	.	TRBV13	TGTGCCAGCAGCTTACGGTCATGGGGGGACGGCACTGAAGCTTTCTTT	CASSLRSWGDGTEAFF
.	TRBJ2-1	TRBD2	TRBV4-2	TGTGCCAGCAGCCAAGGTTGGGGGACTAGCGTTAGCTCCTACAATGAGCAGTTCTTC	CASSQGWGTSVSSYNEQFF
once	TRBJ1-1	TRBD1	TRBV25-1	TGTGCCAGCAGTGGACAGGGTAACTCAGCTTTCTTT	CASSGQGNSAFF
once	TRBJ2-1	.	TRBV9	TGTGCCAGCAGCGTAGCTAGGGGGTCCTACAATGAGCAGTTCTTC	CASSVARGSYNEQFF
.	TRBJ2-1	.	TRBV10-1	TGCGCCAGCAGTGGGGCTAGCCGGCATGAGCAGTTCTTC	CASSGASRHEQFF
.	TRBJ1-5	TRBD1	TRBV5-8	TGTGCCAGCAGCTTGGAGGGGGCGCTAGGACAGCCCCAGCATTTT	CASSLEGALGQPQHF
.	TRBJ1-2	TRBD1	TRBV28	TGTGCCAGCAGAGGGGGCGTTCTTGATGGCTACACCTTC	CASRGGVLDGYTF
few	TRBJ1-1	.	TRBV7-8	TGTGCCAGCAGCCCTACGACAGGCAACACTGAAGCTTTCTTT	CASSPTTGNTEAFF
.	TRBJ1-5	.	TRBV28	TGTGCCAGCGGGAGGCAGACATATAGCAATCAGCCCCAGCATTTT	CASGRQTYSNQPQHF
few	TRBJ1-1	.	TRBV6-5	TGTGCCAGCCTTCCCCAGGGTGTTGACACTGAAGCTTTCTTT	CASLPQGVDTEAFF
.	TRBJ2-5	.	TRBV19	TGTGCCAGTGGGGTTGTGGGAGTTGAGACCCAGTACTTC	CASGVVGVETQYF
.	TRBJ1-2	TRBD1	TRBV28	TGTGCCAGCAGCTACCCAGGGGGGCAGTACGGTGGCTACACCTTC	CASSYPGGQYGGYTF
.	TRBJ2-1	TRBD2	TRBV19	TGTGCCAGTAGTATAGGCACTAGCGGGAGGGCCGGTTTCCACTACAATGAGCAGTTCTTC	CASSIGTSGRAGFHYNEQFF